Listed here are 9 T cell receptor beta chains from one sample, sequenced in a study of blood T cell repertoires in COVID-19 (dated by TCRdb to the early 2020s). The library was obtained by the immunoSEQ multiplex PCR assay. The source is immuneACCESS, and TCRdb retained only in-frame sequences with V and J called. Part of the clones is not carried over; for the studies checked, unresolved V genes explain less than half of this, and the remainder is unexplained. The sample table lists approximately 270,000 clones, 80% to 90% of them with a count of one. 3.5% to 5.5% of the sample comes from the top ten. The sequenced sample was PBMCs or T cells enriched from blood (not recorded which). The receptors were gathered from a woman aged 25 to 39 who had recovered from COVID-19.

The chain recombines TRBV19 with TRBJ2-4; 8 nucleotides match TRBD1. CDR3 size: 16 residues. V lost 5 bases, J lost 5 bases, and 11 bases stayed unmatched. Germline CDR1 and CDR2: LNHDA and SQIVND (reference sequence). DNA of the CDR3: TGTGCCAGTAGTTGGTCCCAGGGGGCGTCCCAAAACATTCAGTACTTC. It encodes CASSWSQGASQNIQYF.

CDR3 nucleotide sequence: TGTGCCTCGGGAACAGGGGAGTTTATGGGCACCACTGAAGCTTTCTTT. It codes for CASGTGEFMGTTEAFF. This chain joins TRBV11-3 and TRBJ1-1; TRBD1 matches at 7 bases. The length of the CDR3 is 16 residues. The germline CDR1 and CDR2 sequences are SGHNT and YENEEA. Losses at the gene ends were 11 bases for V and 4 bases for J; bases not matched to a gene: 19.

The rearrangement uses TRBV6-5 and TRBJ1-5, with D uncertain. Trimming stripped 7 bases from V and 5 bases from J, with 18 bases between. The germline CDR1 and CDR2 sequences are MNHEY and SVGAGI. This CDR3 has 15 residues. Written as DNA, the CDR3 is TGTGCCAGCACCAACTATGGGTACCATGATCAGCCCCAGCATTTT. It yields the protein CASTNYGYHDQPQHF.

V usage is TRBV6-1 and J usage is TRBJ2-5, with 7 bases aligning to TRBD1. Germline CDR1 reads MNHNS; CDR2 reads SASEGT. This CDR3 comprises 17 residues. Trimming at V came to 1 base and at J to 1 base, leaving 9 bases not matched to a gene. In nucleotides, the CDR3 is TGTGCCAGCAGTGAAGGAGGGGACAGTTTTCTCCAAGAGACCCAGTACTTC. Protein product: CASSEGGDSFLQETQYF.

This chain connects TRBV7-8 to TRBJ1-6, with D uncertain. Deletions cut 1 base from V and 6 bases from J, with 4 bases between. CDR3 length: 13 amino acids. Per germline, CDR1 SGHVS and CDR2 FQNEAQ. The chain's CDR3 is CASSLDSNSPLHF. In DNA form, the CDR3 reads TGTGCCAGCAGCTTAGACAGTAATTCACCCCTCCACTTT.

The V and J genes are TRBV9 and TRBJ1-6; D ambiguous. Germline CDR1 is SGDLS and CDR2 is YYNGEE. Trimming removed 0 bases at V and 10 bases at J, with 14 bases between. CDR3 length equals 15 residues. The CDR3 is CASSVGGDPSSPLHF. In DNA form, the CDR3 reads TGTGCCAGCAGCGTAGGGGGAGACCCTAGCTCACCCCTCCACTTT. Together with reference TRBV9 and TRBJ1-6, the CDR3 gives the full variable domain: DSGVTQTPKHLITATGQRVTLRCSPRSGDLSVYWYQQSLDQGLQFLIQYYNGEERAKGNILERFSAQQFPDLHSELNLSSLELGDSALYFCASSVGGDPSSPLHFGNGTRLTVT.

With respect to this clone: Other DNA variants within this sample encode the same CDR3. The V and J genes are TRBV19 and TRBJ1-1; possibly TRBD1 for D (5 bases). Germline V lookup: CDR1 LNHDA, CDR2 SQIVND (reference sequence). The CDR3 is 13 amino acids. Trimming pared 6 bases from V and 5 bases from J, leaving 13 bases between. The CDR3 DNA follows: TGTGCCAGTAGGCAGGGTTCTGGAACTGAAGCTTTCTTT. As protein: CASRQGSGTEAFF. The full variable domain, rest sourced from reference TRBV19 and TRBJ1-1, is DGGITQSPKYLFRKEGQNVTLSCEQNLNHDAMYWYRQDPGQGLRLIYYSQIVNDFQKGDIAEGYSVSREKKESFPLTVTSAQKNPTAFYLCASRQGSGTEAFFGQGTRLTVV.

The J gene is TRBJ1-2, the V gene TRBV5-1; perhaps TRBD1 as D (6 bases). The CDR3 spans 15 residues. Deletions cut 0 bases from V and 5 bases from J, with 14 bases between. Germline V gene data show CDR1 as SGHRS and CDR2 as YFSETQ. The CDR3 sequence is CASSLGGTGMYGYTF. The CDR3 nucleotides read TGCGCCAGCAGCTTGGGCGGAACAGGGATGTATGGCTACACCTTC.

The chain combines TRBV24-1 with TRBJ2-3; tentatively, D is TRBD1 (6 bases). Looked up from germline, CDR1 is KGHDR and CDR2 is SFDVKD. The CDR3 is made up of 15 amino acids. V lost 6 bases and J lost 5, with 17 bases in between. This CDR3 reads CATSLAGAIVDTQYF. The DNA for the CDR3 is TGTGCCACCAGTTTGGCAGGGGCGATTGTAGATACGCAGTATTTT.